The clone carrying this T cell receptor (beta chain) was seen ten or more times. Its antigen is undetermined. Ligated cDNA underwent four rounds of PCR with nested alpha and beta constant region primers and SP2. For blood and skin samples, reverse transcription used TCR alpha and beta constant primers. In TCRdb, the UMI-ligation and nested PCR reads were re-called with MiXCR into one record per CDR3 protein. The repertoire holds about 14,000 distinct CDR3 sequences, with under 6.5% as singletons. Treatment noted: skin biopsy from PPD injection site in Mantoux-positive individual. The library had UMIs added by 3' ligation of an oligonucleotide to TCR cDNA. Skin biopsies came from PPD injection sites in Mantoux-positive individuals. Reverse transcription used DNase-treated unsorted total RNA, aiming for roughly 1 to 1000 ng. This sample was taken from a study of naive and memory T cell subsets. Whole-study results and caveats: This RNA-based method may be sensitive to activation-related transcript changes.

The origin of this receptor is an adult in good health. The specimen was skin, collected from a tuberculin skin test site.

The chain's CDR3 is CASSYPLRGAGIGDTQYF. The CDR3 nucleotides read TGTGCCAGCAGTTACCCCCTGAGGGGAGCGGGGATAGGAGATACGCAGTATTTT. The chain is built from TRBV6-2 or TRBV6-3 and TRBJ2-3, with 7 bases matching TRBD2. Germline CDR1 is MNHEY and CDR2 is SVGEGT. This CDR3 has 18 residues. V shed 2 bases and J 5 bases; nucleotides not matched to a gene: 16.